This T cell receptor beta chain was retrieved from a study of CD8 T cells in Susac syndrome. General study results and limits: Within total CD8+ repertoires, sixteen Susac-specific public clones were found, and within CD8+ TEMRA repertoires, several.

Blood CD8+ and CD4+ T cells underwent high-throughput TCR beta sequencing. Both CD4+ and CD8+ T cells were negatively isolated, and TEMRA cells underwent FACS enrichment. With respect to this clonotype: Its antigen remains unidentified.

With 7 bases removed from V and 6 bases from J, the gap between germline ends came to 9 bases. The CDR3 has 11 amino acids. RNA, at roughly 0.45 to 1 ug, was reverse transcribed with random hexamers. Amplification of TCR beta CDR3 spanned 54 Vbeta and 13 Jbeta via immunoSEQ multiplex PCR. TCRdb redid the calling of the immunoSEQ multiplex PCR reads with MiXCR, one entry per CDR3 protein. The sample lists more than 80,000 distinct CDR3 sequences; roughly 94% were seen once. The sequenced sample was CD8+ T cells from PBMCs. The V call is TRBV12-3 or TRBV12-4, the J call TRBJ1-2; no clear D gene. This sequence was found in a human donor with Susac syndrome. The CDR3 DNA sequence: TGTGCCAGCAAGCTCGGGAATGGCTACACCTTC. Amino acids: CASKLGNGYTF.